This T cell receptor beta chain emerged from a study of shared clonotypes between healthy human individuals. Study conclusions and caveats: Blood was the sole source, and tissue repertoires probably differ. The naive CD4 repertoires of several donors were compared, and around 4.7% of clonotypes were shared.

Using immunoSEQ multiplex PCR, the repertoire was profiled, and TCRdb retains in-frame clones only, with some absent. Among over a million clones listed, 96% were seen once. On this clone itself: The antigen is undetermined.

Donors were Caucasian adults residing in Nashville, Tennessee, USA. The junction had 21 bases not matched to a gene; V was cut back by 4 bases and J by 6 bases. The germline V gene encodes CDR1 LNHDA and CDR2 SQIVND (reference sequence). The CDR3 extends over 19 amino acids. The chain joins TRBV19 to TRBJ1-2; 9 bases map to TRBD1. The clonotype originates from a man aged 25 to 40 in good health. Sequenced input: naive CD4+ T cells sorted from blood. Subset specified: CD45RA+ positively selected. CDR3 nucleotide sequence: TGTGCCAGTAGTACCCCTCCCCACGTCGGGACAGGGTATTTTCATGGCTACACCTTC. Amino acid sequence: CASSTPPHVGTGYFHGYTF.